Each of the 5 T cell receptor beta chains below was sequenced from the same sample in a study of T cell repertoires in cytomegalovirus infection. TCRdb re-analysed the reads in MiXCR, keeping a single row per CDR3 protein. The sample shows under 500,000 distinct CDR3 sequences, 42% of them seen only once. Antigen specificity for these receptors is unknown. The sample consisted of cultured PBMCs, taken from culture after CMV antigen stimulation. The source of these receptors is a human donor in good health (CMV status not recorded). Some clones in this sample may be carry-over from other donors' samples.

The gene calls are TRBV6-5 and TRBJ2-7; weak D call: TRBD1 (5 bases). The CDR3 totals 17 residues. CDR1 and CDR2 (germline): MNHEY, SVGAGI. The ends were cut back, 0 bases at V and 5 bases at J, with 20 bases in the middle. Here the CDR3 reads CASSYSERQKADDEQYF. The CDR3 DNA reads TGTGCCAGCAGTTACTCTGAAAGACAGAAGGCAGATGACGAGCAGTACTTC.

This clonotype was seen only a few times. The chain employs TRBV3-1 and TRBJ2-3, with a weak D call TRBD1 (5 bases). Germline loops: CDR1 LGHDT, CDR2 YNNKEL (reference sequence). CDR3 length: 14 amino acids. V gave up 1 base and J gave up 3 bases, with 8 bases separating them. For the CDR3, the DNA is TGTGCCAGCAGCCAAGGGCAGGGAACAGATACGCAGTATTTT. It yields the protein CASSQGQGTDTQYF.

This clonotype was found a few times. CDR3 residues: CASSYRLAGLYEQYF. Here the CDR3 DNA reads TGTGCCAGCAGCTACCGACTAGCGGGACTCTACGAGCAGTACTTC. The chain combines TRBV7-2 with TRBJ2-7; 11 nucleotides align to TRBD2. Germline V gives CDR1 SGHTA, CDR2 FQGNSA. The CDR3 extends over 15 amino acids. Losses at the gene ends were 4 bases for V and 3 bases for J; bases not matched to a gene: 5. Full variable domain (outside the CDR3, taken from reference TRBV7-2 and TRBJ2-7): GAGVSQSPSNKVTEKGKDVELRCDPISGHTALYWYRQSLGQGLEFLIYFQGNSAPDKSGLPSDRFSAERTGGSVSTLTIQRTQQEDSAVYLCASSYRLAGLYEQYFGPGTRLTVT.

The chain links TRBV6-1 to TRBJ1-1, with D possibly matching TRBD1 (5 bases). Germline CDR1 is MNHNS and CDR2 is SASEGT. This CDR3 contains 11 residues. Trimming left V 7 bases short and J 6 bases short, with 9 bases between. The CDR3 sequence is CASTRGAEAFF. The CDR3 bases are TGTGCCAGCACTCGGGGGGCTGAAGCTTTCTTT.

The rearrangement joins TRBV7-6 to TRBJ2-2; TRBD1 is a possible D gene (6 bases). Trimming pared 1 base from V and 5 bases from J, leaving 23 bases between. This CDR3 is 19 amino acids long. CDR1 is SGHVS, CDR2 FNYEAQ, per germline. DNA for the CDR3: TGTGCCAGCAGCTTAGTAAGGATCGGTTCGGACAGATTGACCGGGGAGCTGTTTTTT. This translates into CASSLVRIGSDRLTGELFF. The full variable domain, rest sourced from reference TRBV7-6 and TRBJ2-2, is GAGVSQSPRYKVTKRGQDVALRCDPISGHVSLYWYRQALGQGPEFLTYFNYEAQQDKSGLPNDRFSAERPEGSISTLTIQRTEQRDSAMYRCASSLVRIGSDRLTGELFFGEGSRLTVL.